Shown below are 15 T cell receptor beta chains from a single sample sequenced in a study of neurological immune-mediated disorders. One entry per CDR3 protein, called by TCRdb with MiXCR from the 5' RACE reads. Of tens of thousands of distinct CDR3 sequences in the sample, around 14% were seen once. Sequencing was carried out using PBMCs. These receptors all stem from a woman in her forties or fifties in good health.

This clonotype was recorded many times. This chain links TRBV28 with TRBJ2-7, with 9 bases identical to TRBD1. Trimming cost V 7 bases and J 3 bases; bases outside gene matches: 13. Per germline, CDR1 MDHEN and CDR2 SYDVKM. This CDR3 is built from 16 residues. The CDR3 loop is CASNTPGTGRLYEQYF. The CDR3 DNA follows: TGTGCCAGCAACACGCCAGGGACAGGGCGTCTCTACGAGCAGTACTTC. The full variable domain, its missing parts supplied by reference TRBV28 and TRBJ2-7, is DVKVTQSSRYLVKRTGEKVFLECVQDMDHENMFWYRQDPGLGLRLIYFSYDVKMKEKGDIPEGYSVSREKKERFSLILESASTNQTSMYLCASNTPGTGRLYEQYFGPGTRLTVT.

This clonotype came up many times. V and J are TRBV18 and TRBJ2-7; 9 bases agree with TRBD1. The junction had 10 bases not matched to a gene; V was cut back by 8 bases and J by 5 bases. The CDR3 sequence is 14 residues long. In germline, CDR1 is KGHSH, CDR2 LQKENI. CDR3: CASALSGQGDEQYF. CDR3 nucleotide sequence: TGTGCCAGCGCATTATCGGGACAGGGAGACGAGCAGTACTTC. Drawing the rest from reference TRBV18 and TRBJ2-7, the complete variable domain is NAGVMQNPRHLVRRRGQEARLRCSPMKGHSHVYWYRQLPEEGLKFMVYLQKENIIDESGMPKERFSAEFPKEGPSILRIQQVVRGDSAAYFCASALSGQGDEQYFGPGTRLTVT.

This clonotype was observed many times. The gene calls are TRBV20-1 and TRBJ2-2; D is unclear. Germline V gene data show CDR1 as DFQATT and CDR2 as SNEGSKA (reference sequence). With 1 base removed from V and 7 bases from J, the gap between germline ends came to 13 bases. The CDR3 is 14 amino acids. The CDR3 DNA reads as TGCAGTGCTAGAGGGTCCGGCATTCTCGGGGAGCTGTTTTTT. It translates to CSARGSGILGELFF.

This clonotype was found many times. The chain recombines TRBV7-2 with TRBJ2-3; 8 nucleotides align to TRBD2. This CDR3 spans 16 amino acids. After removal of 4 bases from V and 2 bases from J, the junction contained 8 bases not matched to a gene. Germline V gives CDR1 SGHTA, CDR2 FQGNSA. Here the CDR3 DNA reads TGTGCCAGCAGCTCAATACTAGCGGTGATCACAGATACGCAGTATTTT. Its translation: CASSSILAVITDTQYF.

This clonotype has a count of ten or more. The chain employs TRBV2 and TRBJ1-1; D gene uncertain. The CDR3 sequence is 12 residues long. Trimming stripped 1 base from V and 6 bases from J, with 6 bases between. From germline, CDR1 is SNHLY and CDR2 FYNNEI. CDR3 sequence: CASSEGYAEAFF. CDR3 nucleotides: TGTGCCAGCAGTGAAGGGTATGCTGAAGCTTTCTTT.

The genes are TRBV10-2 and TRBJ1-5; D uncertain. Germline CDR1 is WSHSY and CDR2 is SAAADI. The CDR3 runs 19 residues. V lost 0 bases, J lost 1 base, and 19 bases lay in between. The CDR3 sequence: CASSESGFVGGQSNQPQHF. CDR3 nucleotides: TGCGCCAGCAGTGAGTCAGGTTTTGTGGGAGGGCAAAGCAATCAGCCCCAGCATTTT.

This clonotype was counted at least ten times. The chain has TRBV7-2 and TRBJ2-1; 10 bases line up with TRBD2. V lost 3 bases, J lost 7 bases, and 3 bases stayed unmatched. CDR3 length: 14 residues. Germline lookup yields CDR1 SGHTA and CDR2 FQGNSA. The CDR3 bases are TGTGCCAGCAGCTTTTCGGGACTAGCGAATGAGCAGTTCTTC. The encoded protein is CASSFSGLANEQFF.

At least ten counts were recorded for this clonotype. V is TRBV5-5 and J is TRBJ2-7, with 8 positions matching TRBD2. J gave up 5 bases and V 4 bases, and 11 bases lay outside the gene matches. The CDR3 has 15 residues. Germline values: CDR1 SGHKS, CDR2 YYEKEE (reference sequence). CDR3 loop: CASSMNSGARDEQYF. CDR3 DNA: TGTGCCAGCAGCATGAATAGCGGGGCCAGGGACGAGCAGTACTTC.

There are many counts of this clonotype. The J gene is TRBJ1-2, the V gene TRBV6-5; D is uncertain. V was pared by 6 bases and J by 0 bases, with 8 bases between. CDR1 is MNHEY and CDR2 is SVGAGI in the germline V gene. CDR3 size: 13 residues. The CDR3 sequence is CASRWGTNYGYTF. CDR3 DNA sequence: TGTGCCAGCAGGTGGGGAACTAACTATGGCTACACCTTC.

This clonotype has at least ten counts. The chain couples TRBV5-1 to TRBJ2-7, with 11 bases identical to TRBD1. The CDR3 runs to 15 residues. Germline V lookup: CDR1 SGHRS, CDR2 YFSETQ. V shed 4 bases, J shed 5 bases, and the junction held 8 bases outside the gene matches. Here the CDR3 reads CASSGSGTGGDEQYF. The CDR3 DNA follows: TGCGCCAGCAGCGGGAGCGGGACAGGGGGAGACGAGCAGTACTTC.

This chain connects TRBV7-9 to TRBJ1-1, with 9 bases fitting TRBD1. Germline CDR1 is SEHNR and CDR2 is FQNEAQ (reference sequence). The ends lost 1 base at V and 3 bases at J; junction bases unmatched: 9. This CDR3 spans 17 amino acids. CDR3 amino acids: CASSLGGVQGAYTEAFF. CDR3 nucleotide sequence: TGTGCCAGCAGCTTAGGTGGTGTACAGGGGGCCTACACTGAAGCTTTCTTT.

This clonotype was counted at least ten times. V usage is TRBV15 and J usage is TRBJ2-2; the D is unclear. V dropped 0 bases and J dropped 10 bases, with 9 bases sitting between them. The CDR3 totals 13 residues. Per germline, CDR1 LNHNV and CDR2 YYDKDF (reference sequence). The DNA for the CDR3 is TGTGCCACCAGCAGAGAGGTCTTCGAGGAGCTGTTTTTT. Protein product: CATSREVFEELFF.

This clonotype has ten or more counts. The chain combines TRBV6-5 with TRBJ2-1; weak D call: TRBD2 (5 bases). Germline lookup yields CDR1 MNHEY and CDR2 SVGAGI. V was cut by 0 bases and J by 10 bases, with 16 bases left in between. This CDR3 is built from 15 residues. CDR3 amino acids: CASSYSRARAPEQFF. The CDR3 bases are TGTGCCAGCAGTTACTCGAGGGCACGGGCACCCGAGCAGTTCTTC.

As concerns this clonotype: This sequence may be a read error, since a much larger clone differs from it by one base. The V gene is TRBV28, the J gene TRBJ2-5, with D hard to call. The germline CDR1 and CDR2 sequences are MDHEN and SYDVKM. The CDR3 runs to 13 residues. The CDR3 DNA is TGTGCCAGCAGTCCAACGTGGGAAGAGACCCCGTACTTC. Translating gives CASSPTWEETPYF. Complete variable domain (other parts from reference TRBV28 and TRBJ2-5): DVKVTQSSRYLVKRTGEKVFLECVQDMDHENMFWYRQDPGLGLRLIYFSYDVKMKEKGDIPEGYSVSREKKERFSLILESASTNQTSMYLCASSPTWEETPYFGPGTRLLVL.

This clonotype was detected ten times or more. This chain's CDR3 is CASSRDNPGGINEQFF. For the CDR3, the DNA is TGTGCCAGCAGCAGAGACAACCCGGGAGGGATCAATGAGCAGTTCTTC. The chain recombines TRBV27 with TRBJ2-1; TRBD2 matches at 8 bases. Unmatched junction bases numbered 13, after V lost 6 bases and J lost 6 bases. The CDR3 has 16 amino acids. Germline CDR1 and CDR2: MNHEY and SMNVEV (reference sequence).